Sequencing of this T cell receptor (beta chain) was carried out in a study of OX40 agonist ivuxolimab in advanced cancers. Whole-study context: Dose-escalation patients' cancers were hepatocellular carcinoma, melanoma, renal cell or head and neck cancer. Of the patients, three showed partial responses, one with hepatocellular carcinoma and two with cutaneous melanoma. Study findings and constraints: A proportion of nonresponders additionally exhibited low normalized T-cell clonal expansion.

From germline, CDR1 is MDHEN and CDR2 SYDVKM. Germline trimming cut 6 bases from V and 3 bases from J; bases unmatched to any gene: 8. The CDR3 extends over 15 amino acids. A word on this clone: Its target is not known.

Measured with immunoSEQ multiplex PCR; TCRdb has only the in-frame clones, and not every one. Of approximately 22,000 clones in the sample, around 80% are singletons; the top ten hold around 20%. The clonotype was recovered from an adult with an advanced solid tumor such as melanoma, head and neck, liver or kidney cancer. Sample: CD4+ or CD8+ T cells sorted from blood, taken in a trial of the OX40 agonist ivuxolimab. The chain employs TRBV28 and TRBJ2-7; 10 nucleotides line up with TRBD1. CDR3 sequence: CASRGTGAPLYEQYF. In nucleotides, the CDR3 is TGTGCCAGCAGGGGGACAGGGGCGCCCCTCTACGAGCAGTACTTC.